These T cell receptor beta chains were read from a single sample in a study of early T cells in non-severe SARS-CoV-2 infection. MiXCR, run by TCRdb on the 5' RACE reads, gives a single entry per CDR3 protein. The sample lists tens of thousands of distinct CDR3 sequences, 4% seen once, with about 3.1% in the top ten. Material: whole blood. These receptors all come from an adult who was a healthcare worker with PCR-confirmed SARS-CoV-2 infection or an uninfected control (not recorded which). CDR3s include the opening cysteine and the closing phenylalanine or tryptophan. A D gene is named only where the DNA matches it firmly. The size entry is marked missing in some rows and otherwise reads once, few, many or a size class.

clone_size: many
j_call: TRBJ2-5
d_call: .
v_call: TRBV19
cdr3_aa: CASSGLSTKETQYF
cdr3_nt: TGTGCCAGTAGTGGGCTTAGTACTAAAGAGACCCAGTACTTC

clone_size: many
j_call: TRBJ1-2
d_call: .
v_call: TRBV10-3
cdr3_aa: CAIEQYYGYTF
cdr3_nt: TGTGCCATCGAGCAGTACTATGGCTACACCTTC

clone_size: many
j_call: TRBJ2-5
d_call: .
v_call: TRBV2
cdr3_aa: CASRTDRPPQETQYF
cdr3_nt: TGTGCCAGCAGGACGGACCGGCCTCCCCAAGAGACCCAGTACTTC

clone_size: few
j_call: TRBJ2-1
d_call: TRBD1
v_call: TRBV7-3
cdr3_aa: CASNLVPRDRDYNEQFF
cdr3_nt: TGTGCCAGCAACCTCGTCCCTCGGGACAGGGATTACAATGAGCAGTTCTTC

clone_size: many
j_call: TRBJ1-1
d_call: .
v_call: TRBV12-3/TRBV12-4
cdr3_aa: CASTLMENTEAFF
cdr3_nt: TGTGCCAGCACCCTGATGGAGAACACTGAAGCTTTCTTT

clone_size: few
j_call: TRBJ2-5
d_call: .
v_call: TRBV7-9
cdr3_aa: CASSQGWADQETQYF
cdr3_nt: TGTGCCAGCAGCCAAGGATGGGCGGACCAAGAGACCCAGTACTTC

clone_size: many
j_call: TRBJ1-6
d_call: .
v_call: TRBV21-1
cdr3_aa: CASSTCDLSYSPLHF
cdr3_nt: TGTGCCAGCAGCACTTGCGACTTAAGCTACTCACCCCTCCACTTT

clone_size: many
j_call: TRBJ1-5
d_call: .
v_call: TRBV6-5
cdr3_aa: CASSYTASRQPDQPGHF
cdr3_nt: TGTGCCAGCAGTTATACCGCTTCTCGACAGCCAGATCAGCCCGGGCATTTT

clone_size: .
j_call: TRBJ2-5
d_call: TRBD2
v_call: TRBV7-2
cdr3_aa: CASSPRTSVEETQYF
cdr3_nt: TGTGCCAGCAGCCCCCGGACTAGCGTTGAAGAGACCCAGTACTTC

clone_size: .
j_call: TRBJ2-7
d_call: .
v_call: TRBV6-5
cdr3_aa: CASSPRGLLPISYEQYF
cdr3_nt: TGTGCCAGCAGCCCGAGGGGTCTTTTGCCTATCTCCTACGAGCAGTACTTC

clone_size: many
j_call: TRBJ2-6
d_call: .
v_call: TRBV12-3/TRBV12-4
cdr3_aa: CASSTGFSSGANVLTF
cdr3_nt: TGTGCCAGCAGTACCGGGTTTAGCTCTGGGGCCAACGTCCTGACTTTC

clone_size: many
j_call: TRBJ2-5
d_call: .
v_call: TRBV11-2
cdr3_aa: CASSLDVETQYF
cdr3_nt: TGTGCCAGCAGCTTAGATGTGGAGACCCAGTACTTC

clone_size: many
j_call: TRBJ2-6
d_call: .
v_call: TRBV29-1
cdr3_aa: CSVHSGANVLTF
cdr3_nt: TGCAGCGTCCACTCTGGGGCCAACGTCCTGACTTTC

clone_size: many
j_call: TRBJ2-3
d_call: .
v_call: TRBV10-3
cdr3_aa: CAIGPGTDTQYF
cdr3_nt: TGTGCCATCGGCCCGGGCACAGATACGCAGTATTTT

clone_size: many
j_call: TRBJ2-7
d_call: TRBD2
v_call: TRBV6-5
cdr3_aa: CASRPPSGRSYEQYF
cdr3_nt: TGTGCCAGCAGACCTCCCAGCGGGAGGTCCTACGAGCAGTACTTC

clone_size: many
j_call: TRBJ2-5
d_call: TRBD1
v_call: TRBV11-2
cdr3_aa: CASSYQGVGETQYF
cdr3_nt: TGTGCCAGCAGCTACCAGGGGGTAGGAGAGACCCAGTACTTC

clone_size: many
j_call: TRBJ1-3
d_call: .
v_call: TRBV2
cdr3_aa: CASSGETVYSGNTIYF
cdr3_nt: TGTGCCAGCAGTGGAGAGACAGTTTACTCTGGAAACACCATATATTTT

clone_size: many
j_call: TRBJ2-3
d_call: TRBD2
v_call: TRBV5-4
cdr3_aa: CASSSGLAGGPTDTQYF
cdr3_nt: TGTGCCAGCAGCTCTGGACTAGCGGGGGGGCCTACAGATACGCAGTATTTT

clone_size: few
j_call: TRBJ2-5
d_call: .
v_call: TRBV6-6
cdr3_aa: CASSLERQTQYF
cdr3_nt: TGTGCCAGCAGTTTAGAGAGGCAGACCCAGTACTTC

clone_size: many
j_call: TRBJ2-5
d_call: .
v_call: TRBV15
cdr3_aa: CATSRGLDQETQYF
cdr3_nt: TGTGCCACCAGCAGGGGTTTAGACCAAGAGACCCAGTACTTC

clone_size: many
j_call: TRBJ2-1
d_call: .
v_call: TRBV20-1
cdr3_aa: CSARGQYNEQFF
cdr3_nt: TGCAGTGCTAGGGGACAATACAATGAGCAGTTCTTC

clone_size: many
j_call: TRBJ2-1
d_call: .
v_call: TRBV9
cdr3_aa: CASTATRTDYNEQFF
cdr3_nt: TGTGCCAGCACCGCTACGCGGACAGACTACAATGAGCAGTTCTTC

clone_size: many
j_call: TRBJ1-2
d_call: TRBD1
v_call: TRBV20-1
cdr3_aa: CSAGPTGRDGYTF
cdr3_nt: TGCAGTGCGGGGCCGACAGGGAGGGATGGCTACACCTTC

clone_size: many
j_call: TRBJ2-7
d_call: .
v_call: TRBV7-9
cdr3_aa: CASSLPDTGEQYF
cdr3_nt: TGTGCCAGCAGCTTACCCGACACAGGGGAGCAGTACTTC

clone_size: many
j_call: TRBJ2-3
d_call: .
v_call: TRBV6-1
cdr3_aa: CASSSKPPGGSTDTQYF
cdr3_nt: TGTGCCAGCAGTTCCAAGCCCCCCGGAGGCAGCACAGATACGCAGTATTTT

clone_size: many
j_call: TRBJ1-1
d_call: TRBD1
v_call: TRBV7-9
cdr3_aa: CASSTRTGDTEAFF
cdr3_nt: TGTGCCAGCAGCACCAGGACAGGGGACACTGAAGCTTTCTTT

clone_size: many
j_call: TRBJ1-1
d_call: TRBD1
v_call: TRBV12-3/TRBV12-4
cdr3_aa: CASRGQGLNTEAFF
cdr3_nt: TGTGCCAGCAGGGGACAGGGCTTGAACACTGAAGCTTTCTTT

clone_size: many
j_call: TRBJ2-7
d_call: TRBD2
v_call: TRBV2
cdr3_aa: CASSRTSGRDEQYF
cdr3_nt: TGTGCCAGCAGTCGTACTAGCGGGAGGGACGAGCAGTACTTC

clone_size: many
j_call: TRBJ2-3
d_call: .
v_call: TRBV11-2
cdr3_aa: CASSPFGGSGTDTQYF
cdr3_nt: TGTGCCAGCAGCCCGTTTGGGGGTAGCGGCACAGATACGCAGTATTTT

clone_size: many
j_call: TRBJ2-3
d_call: TRBD2
v_call: TRBV4-1
cdr3_aa: CASSQDWTSTPGTQYF
cdr3_nt: TGCGCCAGCAGCCAAGATTGGACTAGCACCCCGGGTACGCAGTATTTT

clone_size: many
j_call: TRBJ2-1
d_call: TRBD2
v_call: TRBV4-2
cdr3_aa: CASSQDELAGYNEQFF
cdr3_nt: TGTGCCAGCAGCCAAGATGAACTAGCGGGGTACAATGAGCAGTTCTTC

clone_size: many
j_call: TRBJ1-5
d_call: .
v_call: TRBV27
cdr3_aa: CASSFTGDNQPQHF
cdr3_nt: TGTGCCAGCAGTTTTACCGGGGACAATCAGCCCCAGCATTTT

clone_size: .
j_call: TRBJ2-1
d_call: .
v_call: TRBV3-1
cdr3_aa: CASSQVSEQFF
cdr3_nt: TGTGCCAGCAGCCAAGTGTCCGAGCAGTTCTTC

clone_size: many
j_call: TRBJ1-6
d_call: TRBD1
v_call: TRBV18
cdr3_aa: CASSPGTGVLSYNSPLHF
cdr3_nt: TGTGCCAGCTCACCAGGGACAGGGGTTTTGTCCTATAATTCACCCCTCCACTTT

clone_size: many
j_call: TRBJ2-1
d_call: TRBD2
v_call: TRBV27
cdr3_aa: CASKASGNEQFF
cdr3_nt: TGTGCCAGCAAAGCTAGCGGTAATGAGCAGTTCTTC

clone_size: many
j_call: TRBJ1-2
d_call: .
v_call: TRBV7-6
cdr3_aa: CASSLGAGTNYGYTF
cdr3_nt: TGTGCCAGCAGCTTAGGTGCAGGGACTAACTATGGCTACACCTTC

clone_size: few
j_call: TRBJ2-5
d_call: .
v_call: TRBV7-6
cdr3_aa: CASNSYAQETQYF
cdr3_nt: TGTGCCAGCAATAGTTACGCCCAAGAGACCCAGTACTTC

clone_size: many
j_call: TRBJ1-3
d_call: .
v_call: TRBV7-9
cdr3_aa: CASSPGSPDLHSGNTIYF
cdr3_nt: TGTGCCAGCAGCCCCGGCTCGCCCGACCTCCACTCTGGAAACACCATATATTTT

clone_size: many
j_call: TRBJ1-5
d_call: .
v_call: TRBV6-2/TRBV6-3
cdr3_aa: CASSYELDRQGGNQPQHF
cdr3_nt: TGTGCCAGCAGTTACGAGCTTGACAGGCAAGGGGGCAATCAGCCCCAGCATTTT

clone_size: many
j_call: TRBJ2-2
d_call: TRBD2
v_call: TRBV7-9
cdr3_aa: CASSPRIEGLAGDTGELFF
cdr3_nt: TGTGCCAGCAGCCCCCGCATTGAAGGGCTAGCGGGAGACACCGGGGAGCTGTTTTTT